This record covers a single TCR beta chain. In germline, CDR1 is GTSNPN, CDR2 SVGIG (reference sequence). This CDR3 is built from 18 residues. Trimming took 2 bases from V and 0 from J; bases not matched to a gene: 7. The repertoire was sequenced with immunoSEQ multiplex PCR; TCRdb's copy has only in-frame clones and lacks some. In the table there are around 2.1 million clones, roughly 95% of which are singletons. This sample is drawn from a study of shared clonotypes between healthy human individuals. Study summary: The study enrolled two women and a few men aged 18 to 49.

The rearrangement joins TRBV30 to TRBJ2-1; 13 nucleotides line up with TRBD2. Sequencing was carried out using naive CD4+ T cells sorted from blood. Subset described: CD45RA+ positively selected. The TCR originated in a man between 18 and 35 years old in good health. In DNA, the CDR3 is TGTGCCTGGAGTAAAACCAGGACTAGCGGGAGCTCCTACAATGAGCAGTTCTTC. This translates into CAWSKTRTSGSSYNEQFF.